These 25 T cell receptor beta chains originate from one sample sequenced in a study of blood T cell repertoires in COVID-19. The data were produced by immunoSEQ multiplex PCR, yet TCRdb's version contains in-frame clones alone and is incomplete. The profile shows approximately 300,000 clones, 85% to 90% of them singletons. Sequencing was performed on peripheral blood. The receptors were gathered from a woman aged 50 to 60 with COVID-19, enrolled during active disease.

This sequence joins TRBV5-1 and TRBJ2-5, with a possible D match to TRBD2 (6 bases). Germline loops: CDR1 SGHRS, CDR2 YFSETQ. V was shortened by 4 bases and J by 5 bases, with 18 bases between the two germline ends. This CDR3 spans 15 amino acids. CDR3 in DNA: TGCGCCAGCAGCGGAACCCGGGACTCCGTCGAGACCCAGTACTTC. Protein product: CASSGTRDSVETQYF. Using reference TRBV5-1 and TRBJ2-5 for the parts outside the CDR3, the full variable domain is KAGVTQTPRYLIKTRGQQVTLSCSPISGHRSVSWYQQTPGQGLQFLFEYFSETQRNKGNFPGRFSGRQFSNSRSEMNVSTLELGDSALYLCASSGTRDSVETQYFGPGTRLLVL.

The gene calls are TRBV6-1 and TRBJ2-4, with 8 bases identical to TRBD2. The CDR3 sequence is 16 residues long. Per germline, CDR1 MNHNS and CDR2 SASEGT. The J segment lost 6 bases and the V segment lost 2 bases, leaving 9 bases of the junction unmatched. CDR3 protein: CASSESGGPVGNIQYF. CDR3 DNA: TGTGCCAGCAGTGAATCGGGGGGGCCAGTGGGAAACATTCAGTACTTC.

CDR3 in DNA: TGCAGTGCTAGTTCCGGGACTAGCCGTGGACAGTATACGCAGTATTTT. This codes for CSASSGTSRGQYTQYF. The J gene is TRBJ2-3, the V gene TRBV20-1; TRBD2 matches 9 bases. The length of the CDR3 is 16 residues. The V gene's germline CDR1 is DFQATT and CDR2 SNEGSKA (reference sequence). The ends lost 3 bases at V and 7 bases at J; junction bases unmatched: 14.

V is TRBV9 and J is TRBJ1-2, with unresolved D. The germline V gene has CDR1 SGDLS and CDR2 YYNGEE. V lost 0 bases to trimming and J lost 8 bases, with 8 bases between them. The CDR3 covers 12 residues. The DNA for the CDR3 is TGTGCCAGCAGCGTAGGGGCAAAAGGCTACACCTTC. Translated, it gives CASSVGAKGYTF. The variable domain in full, completed from reference TRBV9 and TRBJ1-2, reads DSGVTQTPKHLITATGQRVTLRCSPRSGDLSVYWYQQSLDQGLQFLIQYYNGEERAKGNILERFSAQQFPDLHSELNLSSLELGDSALYFCASSVGAKGYTFGSGTRLTVV.

This clone showed up many times. This chain joins TRBV30 and TRBJ1-2, with D perhaps TRBD1 (6 bases). CDR3 length: 13 amino acids. Germline lookup yields CDR1 GTSNPN and CDR2 SVGIG (reference sequence). V was trimmed by 2 bases and J by 3 bases, leaving 10 bases between them. The CDR3 spells CAWSQDSYYGYTF. The CDR3 DNA reads TGTGCCTGGAGTCAGGACAGTTACTATGGCTACACCTTC.

The chain couples TRBV27 to TRBJ1-3; D might be TRBD1 (5 bases). This CDR3 comprises 16 residues. Trimming removed 8 bases at V and 4 bases at J, with 21 bases between. From germline, CDR1 is MNHEY and CDR2 SMNVEV (reference sequence). The CDR3 loop is CASAGLASGSGNTIYF. CDR3 DNA sequence: TGTGCCAGCGCAGGGCTTGCGTCGGGTTCAGGAAACACCATATATTTT.

This chain links TRBV4-1 with TRBJ2-1, with 14 bases matching TRBD2. The CDR3 has 17 residues. J lost 7 bases, V lost 9 bases, and 14 bases had no gene match. Germline-derived CDR1 and CDR2 are MGHRA and YSYEKL. CDR3 nucleotide sequence: TGCGCCAGTAGGGGACTAGCGGGAGTCCAAGTGCAAAATGAGCAGTTCTTC. This encodes CASRGLAGVQVQNEQFF.

J is TRBJ1-1 and V is TRBV5-8, with D maybe TRBD1 (5 bases). The ends were cut back, 0 bases at V and 8 bases at J, with 8 bases in the middle. The germline CDR1 and CDR2 sequences are SGHTS and YDEGEE. The CDR3 consists of 12 residues. The DNA of the CDR3 is TGTGCCAGCAGCTTGGTTTGGGGCGAAGCTTTCTTT. Amino acid sequence: CASSLVWGEAFF.

The rearrangement links TRBV29-1 to TRBJ1-5; D ambiguous. The V gene's germline CDR1 is SQVTM and CDR2 ANQGSEA. V was cut by 6 bases and J by 1 base, with 10 bases left in between. CDR3 length: 13 residues. The CDR3 loop is CSVWEDSNQPQHF. The CDR3 region has the DNA TGCAGCGTCTGGGAGGACAGCAATCAGCCCCAGCATTTT.

This chain uses TRBV11-2 with TRBJ2-1; TRBD2 matches 7 bases. Per germline, CDR1 SGHAT and CDR2 FQNNGV. The CDR3 runs to 15 residues. Losses at the gene ends were 3 bases for V and 7 bases for J; bases not matched to a gene: 9. CDR3 amino acids: CASSFGLVRSNEQFF. The CDR3, as DNA: TGTGCCAGCAGCTTCGGACTAGTCCGGTCTAATGAGCAGTTCTTC.

V gene TRBV9 combines with J gene TRBJ1-1; maybe TRBD1 (5 bases). The germline V gene encodes CDR1 SGDLS and CDR2 YYNGEE. The CDR3 loop spans 13 amino acids. The germline V and J ends were trimmed by 3 bases and 4 bases, with 10 bases remaining between them. This CDR3 is CASSERQFTEAFF. CDR3 DNA: TGTGCCAGCAGCGAGAGACAGTTCACTGAAGCTTTCTTT.

The gene calls are TRBV10-3 and TRBJ1-2, with 8 bases fitting TRBD1. This CDR3 comprises 14 residues. Losses at the gene ends were 3 bases for V and 7 bases for J; bases not matched to a gene: 7. The germline gives CDR1 ENHRY, CDR2 SYGVKD. CDR3 sequence: CAISEDRGSIGYTF. As DNA, the CDR3 is TGTGCCATCAGTGAAGACAGGGGATCGATTGGCTACACCTTC.

This clone showed up just a few times. The chain is built from TRBV7-3 and TRBJ2-2, with a weak D call TRBD2 (6 bases). Trimming cost V 5 bases and J 7 bases, with 14 bases left between them. This CDR3 is built from 14 residues. Germline CDR1 is SGHTA and CDR2 is FQGTGA. CDR3: CASSPGGIGGELFF. The CDR3 nucleotides are TGTGCCAGCAGCCCGGGCGGGATCGGCGGGGAGCTGTTTTTT.

This chain uses TRBV5-1 with TRBJ2-5; TRBD1 aligns across 10 bases. This CDR3 is 18 amino acids long. V trimming: 0 bases; J trimming: 1 base; junction bases outside the gene matches: 9. Germline-derived CDR1 and CDR2 are SGHRS and YFSETQ. CDR3 bases: TGCGCCAGCAGCTTGGGGGGGCCCGGGACAGGGGCCCAAGAGACCCAGTACTTC. Its protein product is CASSLGGPGTGAQETQYF.

The chain combines TRBV27 with TRBJ1-1; possibly TRBD1 for D (6 bases). Trimming took off 5 bases at V and 7 bases at J, with 14 bases between the two ends. This CDR3 spans 13 amino acids. Germline V gene sequence: CDR1 MNHEY, CDR2 SMNVEV (reference sequence). This CDR3 is CASSVQGQSEAFF. The DNA of the CDR3 is TGTGCCAGCAGTGTTCAGGGGCAGAGTGAAGCTTTCTTT.

This chain connects TRBV9 to TRBJ2-2; D is unresolved. Germline V gene sequence: CDR1 SGDLS, CDR2 YYNGEE. The CDR3 spans 13 residues. The ends were cut back, 4 bases at V and 2 bases at J, with 6 bases in the middle. This CDR3 is CASSFVNTGELFF. In DNA, the CDR3 is TGTGCCAGCAGCTTCGTTAACACCGGGGAGCTGTTTTTT.

CDR3 in DNA: TGTGCCAGCAGCGAGGGACAGAACTATAATTCACCCCTCCACTTT. Its protein is CASSEGQNYNSPLHF. This chain links TRBV11-3 with TRBJ1-6; 7 positions match TRBD1. CDR1 SGHNT and CDR2 YENEEA come from the germline V gene. This CDR3 region has 15 residues. The J segment lost 3 bases and the V segment lost 5 bases, leaving 4 bases of the junction unmatched.

This clone was detected a few times. The chain links TRBV27 to TRBJ1-1, with no clear D. The CDR3 extends over 13 amino acids. With 4 bases removed from V and 5 bases from J, the gap between germline ends came to 11 bases. Germline CDR1 is MNHEY and CDR2 is SMNVEV (reference sequence). The CDR3 here is CASSSPFRTEAFF. The CDR3, as DNA: TGTGCCAGCAGTTCCCCCTTTCGGACTGAAGCTTTCTTT.

The chain has TRBV18 and TRBJ2-7, with no clear D. Germline CDR1 reads KGHSH; CDR2 reads LQKENI. V was shortened by 2 bases and J by 6 bases, with 14 bases between the two germline ends. CDR3 size: 14 residues. The CDR3 region is CASSPGTSGAEQYF. The CDR3 region has the DNA TGTGCCAGCTCACCAGGAACTTCAGGCGCCGAGCAGTACTTC.

This chain links TRBV24-1 with TRBJ1-2, with 8 bases matching TRBD1. The V segment lost 3 bases and the J segment 8 bases; nucleotides outside the gene matches: 16. CDR3 length equals 17 residues. Germline-derived CDR1 and CDR2 are KGHDR and SFDVKD. In DNA, the CDR3 is TGTGCCACCAGTGATCCTAGCCCCGACAGGGGAGAAGGAGGCTACACCTTC. Translated, it gives CATSDPSPDRGEGGYTF.

This clone appeared a single time. J is TRBJ2-1 and V is TRBV18; weak D call: TRBD1 (6 bases). Germline CDR1 and CDR2: KGHSH and LQKENI. The V gene lost 3 bases and the J gene lost 3 bases, with 18 bases spanning the gap. The CDR3 covers 17 residues. The CDR3 loop reads CASSPGQLSSNYNEQFF. The CDR3 nucleotides read TGTGCCAGCTCACCTGGACAGCTATCCAGTAACTACAATGAGCAGTTCTTC. Looking up the rest from reference TRBV18 and TRBJ2-1 gives the full variable domain: NAGVMQNPRHLVRRRGQEARLRCSPMKGHSHVYWYRQLPEEGLKFMVYLQKENIIDESGMPKERFSAEFPKEGPSILRIQQVVRGDSAAYFCASSPGQLSSNYNEQFFGPGTRLTVL.

V usage is TRBV11-3 and J usage is TRBJ2-1; the match to TRBD2 covers 11 bases. V trimming: 0 bases; J trimming: 5 bases; junction bases outside the gene matches: 0. CDR3 length: 15 amino acids. Germline CDR1 is SGHNT and CDR2 is YENEEA. CDR3 amino acids: CASSLEGLADNEQFF. The CDR3 DNA reads TGTGCCAGCAGCTTAGAGGGACTAGCGGACAATGAGCAGTTCTTC.

This chain uses TRBV2 with TRBJ1-6; no reliable D call. This CDR3 contains 16 residues. CDR1 and CDR2 from the germline V gene are SNHLY and FYNNEI. The V gene lost 2 bases and the J gene lost 1 base, with 9 bases spanning the gap. In DNA form, the CDR3 reads TGTGCCAGCAGTGAAATCGGAGTTTCCTATAATTCACCCCTCCACTTT. Its translation: CASSEIGVSYNSPLHF. The full variable domain, with the rest looked up from reference TRBV2 and TRBJ1-6, is EPEVTQTPSHQVTQMGQEVILRCVPISNHLYFYWYRQILGQKVEFLVSFYNNEISEKSEIFDDQFSVERPDGSNFTLKIRSTKLEDSAMYFCASSEIGVSYNSPLHFGNGTRLTVT.

V is TRBV5-1 and J is TRBJ1-2, with D tentatively TRBD1 (6 bases). V dropped 3 bases and J dropped 6 bases, with 15 bases sitting between them. Per the germline V gene, CDR1 is SGHRS and CDR2 is YFSETQ. The CDR3 covers 14 residues. CDR3 protein: CASSWDTTKNGYTF. The CDR3 bases are TGCGCCAGCAGCTGGGACACGACCAAGAATGGCTACACCTTC.

J is TRBJ1-4 and V is TRBV18, with D possibly being TRBD1 (5 bases). Trimming stripped 3 bases from V and 0 bases from J, with 8 bases between. The CDR3 spans 15 residues. Looked up from germline, CDR1 is KGHSH and CDR2 is LQKENI. The chain's CDR3 is CASSPQGTTNEKLFF. CDR3 nucleotides: TGTGCCAGCTCACCTCAGGGTACAACTAATGAAAAACTGTTTTTT. Supplemented by reference TRBV18 and TRBJ1-4, the full variable domain reads NAGVMQNPRHLVRRRGQEARLRCSPMKGHSHVYWYRQLPEEGLKFMVYLQKENIIDESGMPKERFSAEFPKEGPSILRIQQVVRGDSAAYFCASSPQGTTNEKLFFGSGTQLSVL.